This TCR beta chain comes out of a study of human T cells and chemical hapten exposure. Study as a whole: 2% DPC applied to an approximately 2 cm by approximately 2 cm arm area sensitized donors. Study findings and constraints: Significantly more large CDR3 similarity clusters were formed by expanded TCRs than by controls. Alopecia affecting every donor means their immune response may not match healthy people's.

This clonotype has ten or more counts. Its antigen remains unidentified. One entry per CDR3 protein, called by TCRdb with MiXCR from the RACE reads. The table includes some 49,000 distinct CDR3 sequences, roughly 9.5% detected once. This sample's time point: patch test 1, 2 weeks after DPC sensitization. Treatment noted: therapeutic diphenylcyclopropenone sensitization with weekly scalp DPC. CDR1 is SEHNR, CDR2 FQNEAQ, per germline (reference sequence). The J segment lost 0 bases and the V segment lost 5 bases, leaving 6 bases of the junction unmatched. The CDR3 is 15 amino acids. The material sequenced was whole blood, taken in connection with sensitization to the hapten diphenylcyclopropenone (DPC). This clonotype originated in a woman between 45 and 60 years old with alopecia areata. Some clones in this sample may be carry-over from other donors' samples. The rearrangement joins TRBV7-9 to TRBJ2-7, with 8 nucleotides matching TRBD1. The CDR3 is CASSQGQDLSYEQYF. The CDR3 DNA reads TGTGCCAGCAGCCAGGGACAGGACCTCTCCTACGAGCAGTACTTC. Combining the CDR3 with reference TRBV7-9 and TRBJ2-7 gives the whole variable domain DTGVSQNPRHKITKRGQNVTFRCDPISEHNRLYWYRQTLGQGPEFLTYFQNEAQLEKSRLLSDRFSAERPKGSFSTLEIQRTEQGDSAMYLCASSQGQDLSYEQYFGPGTRLTVT.